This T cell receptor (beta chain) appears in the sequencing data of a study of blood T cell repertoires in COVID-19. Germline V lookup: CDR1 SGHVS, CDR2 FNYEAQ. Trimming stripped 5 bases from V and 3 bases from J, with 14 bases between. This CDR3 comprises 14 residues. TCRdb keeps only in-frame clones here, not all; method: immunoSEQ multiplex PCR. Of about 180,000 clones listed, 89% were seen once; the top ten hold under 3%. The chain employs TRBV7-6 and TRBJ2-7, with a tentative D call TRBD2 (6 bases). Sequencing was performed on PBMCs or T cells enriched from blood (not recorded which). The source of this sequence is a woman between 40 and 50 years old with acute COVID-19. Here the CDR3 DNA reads TGTGCCAGCAGCCCATCGGGACTTTTCTACGAGCAGTACTTC. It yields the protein CASSPSGLFYEQYF.